This T cell receptor beta chain was found in a study of T cells in Graves' hyperthyroidism and ophthalmopathy. Subjects with ophthalmopathy showed a Clinical Activity Score no lower than 3, a NOSPECS grade no lower than 4, and a duration shorter than 3 months. Diagnostic assessment was based on clinical symptoms, serum thyroxine and TRAb, thyroid ultrasound and orbital computed tomography. From RNA transcripts, TCR beta CDR3 regions were amplified. TCR CDR3 underwent first-round RT-PCR with the HTBI primer set. In TCRdb, the multiplex PCR reads were re-called with MiXCR into one record per CDR3 protein. The sample lists around 50,000 distinct CDR3 sequences; over 40% were seen once. In its sample, this clonotype ranks as medium-sized (0.01 to 0.1%). Germline V gene lookup returns CDR1 KGHDR and CDR2 SFDVKD. The CDR3 length is 13 residues. The V end was cut by 8 bases, the J end by 1 base, with 8 bases between.

This clonotype originated in a woman aged 45-65 years with Graves' ophthalmopathy. The sample consisted of blood. V usage is TRBV24-1 and J usage is TRBJ2-1, with a possible D match to TRBD1 (6 bases). In DNA, the CDR3 is TGTGCCACCAAGGGACAATCCTACAATGAGCAGTTCTTC. Protein product: CATKGQSYNEQFF.